The rows below give T cell receptor beta chains drawn from one sample of a study of OX40 agonist ivuxolimab in advanced cancers. Produced via immunoSEQ multiplex PCR; TCRdb's table is partial and in-frame only. The data hold about 63,000 clones, with about nine tenths observed a single time. Sequencing used CD4+ or CD8+ T cells sorted from blood, obtained in a trial of the OX40 agonist ivuxolimab. Receptors originate from an adult with an advanced solid tumor such as melanoma, head and neck, liver or kidney cancer. Each CDR3 is given with its conserved first and last residue. The D gene is left open where the match is weak. Only part of the rows carry a size: once, few, many, or a class if the clone is expanded.

D gene,J gene,clone size,V gene,CDR3 DNA,CDR3 protein
.,TRBJ2-1,.,TRBV6-1,TGTGCCACAGCCACCGAGCGGAAATTGCTGTTCTTC,CATATERKLLFF
.,TRBJ2-2,.,TRBV4-1,TGCGCCAGCAGCCCTCGCTTCGGGGAGCTGTTTTTT,CASSPRFGELFF
TRBD2,TRBJ2-2,.,TRBV7-8,TGTGCCAGCAACCTACCTAGCGGGAGGGACCCGGGCACCGGGGAGCTGTTTTTT,CASNLPSGRDPGTGELFF
.,TRBJ1-4,.,TRBV6-6,TGTGCCAGCTCCATTGGGCAGTCTAATGAAAAACTGTTTTTT,CASSIGQSNEKLFF
.,TRBJ1-1,.,TRBV30,TGTGTGGGCTACCGTCCTTTGAACACTGAAGCTTTCTTT,CVGYRPLNTEAFF
TRBD1,TRBJ2-2,.,TRBV23-1,TGCGCCACCGCAGGGGGTGCCGGGGAGCTGTTTTTT,CATAGGAGELFF
.,TRBJ2-2,.,TRBV7-7,TGTGCTAGCAGCCAGGGACGTCCTCGAAACACCGGGGAGCTGTTTTTT,CASSQGRPRNTGELFF
.,TRBJ2-7,.,TRBV2,TGTGCCAGCAACGGAGTGGGAGGAAGGATCGACGAGCAGTACTTC,CASNGVGGRIDEQYF
.,TRBJ1-5,.,TRBV19,TGTGCCAGTAGCCAAAATGAGGGTTATCAGCCCCAGCATTTT,CASSQNEGYQPQHF
.,TRBJ1-5,once,TRBV5-5,TGTGCCAGCAGCTCGGAGGGGGGGAGGCTCGATCAGCCCCAGCATTTT,CASSSEGGRLDQPQHF
TRBD1,TRBJ1-4,.,TRBV5-8,TGTGCCAGCAGCCTTGGGCAGGGGGCGGATGAAAAACTGTTTTTT,CASSLGQGADEKLFF
.,TRBJ2-3,.,TRBV9,TGTGCCAGCAGCCCCCGGGTGCGCACAGATACGCAGTATTTT,CASSPRVRTDTQYF
.,TRBJ2-7,.,TRBV6-4,TGTGCCAGCAGCCCTCAGACAGGCGGTACCTACGAGCAGTACTTC,CASSPQTGGTYEQYF
.,TRBJ2-6,.,TRBV19,TGTGCCAGTAGGGGGTGGAGTGCCGGGGCCAACGTCCTGACTTTC,CASRGWSAGANVLTF
TRBD1,TRBJ2-7,.,TRBV11-3,TGTGCCAGCAGCATAGCGGGACAGGGGACCTACGAGCAGTACTTC,CASSIAGQGTYEQYF
TRBD2,TRBJ2-1,.,TRBV19,TGTGCCAGTAGAGGGACTAGGACCTACAATGAGCAGTTCTTC,CASRGTRTYNEQFF
TRBD1,TRBJ2-1,.,TRBV4-3,TGCGCCAGCAGCCAAGATAGAAATCTCGCGGACAGGGAATCTAATGAGCAGTTCTTC,CASSQDRNLADRESNEQFF
.,TRBJ1-1,.,TRBV6-5,TGTGCCACCAATTCAGGGAGGGGCACTGAAGCTTTCTTT,CATNSGRGTEAFF
.,TRBJ2-7,.,TRBV19,TGTGCCAGTAGTGTCAGCGCCTCCTACGAGCAGTACTTC,CASSVSASYEQYF
.,TRBJ2-1,.,TRBV2,TGTGCCAGCAGCGCGGGGAACCCCTACAATGAGCAGTTCTTC,CASSAGNPYNEQFF
TRBD2,TRBJ2-7,.,TRBV7-2,TGTGCCAGCAGCTACCAACTACTAGCGGGATCAGTTGAGCAGTACTTC,CASSYQLLAGSVEQYF
.,TRBJ2-7,.,TRBV20-1,TGCAGTGCTAGGATCAACGAGCAGTACTTC,CSARINEQYF
TRBD1,TRBJ2-5,.,TRBV9,TGTGCCAGCAGCTTGGACGCCCCGGGACAGGGGAGCCGAGAGACCCAGTACTTC,CASSLDAPGQGSRETQYF
.,TRBJ2-3,.,TRBV5-1,TGCGCCAGCAGCCACCCCCCAGATACGCAGTATTTT,CASSHPPDTQYF
TRBD1,TRBJ1-5,.,TRBV30,TGTGCCTGGAACAGGGGCAGCAATCAGCCCCAGCATTTT,CAWNRGSNQPQHF
.,TRBJ2-5,.,TRBV11-1,TGTGCCAGCAGGTTTAGACAGCAAGAGACCCAGTACTTC,CASRFRQQETQYF
.,TRBJ2-7,once,TRBV11-2,TGTGCCAGCAGCTCACAACTTGGCTACGAGCAGTACTTC,CASSSQLGYEQYF
.,TRBJ2-5,once,TRBV7-3,TGTGCCAGCAGCCTGGGGACAACTCAAGAGACCCAGTACTTC,CASSLGTTQETQYF
.,TRBJ2-1,.,TRBV5-1,TGCGCCAGCAGCTTCACGACTAATGAGCAGTTCTTC,CASSFTTNEQFF
.,TRBJ2-6,.,TRBV5-1,TGCGCCAGCAGCTTGGACAGCTCTGGGGCCAACGTCCTGACTTTC,CASSLDSSGANVLTF
TRBD2,TRBJ2-2,once,TRBV19,TGTGCCAGTAGTCGATCCGGGACTAGCGGGATGAACACCGGGGAGCTGTTTTTT,CASSRSGTSGMNTGELFF
.,TRBJ1-1,.,TRBV6-1,TGTGCCAGCAGTGAAGGAGGGCGGACTGAAGCTTTCTTT,CASSEGGRTEAFF
.,TRBJ2-2,.,TRBV6-5,TGTGCCAGCAAGAGCCCAGGGGACACCGGGGAGCTGTTTTTT,CASKSPGDTGELFF
TRBD1,TRBJ1-2,.,TRBV19,TGTGCCAGTAGTTGGGACAGGGAGGGCTATGGCTACACCTTC,CASSWDREGYGYTF
.,TRBJ1-4,.,TRBV7-9,TGTGCCAGCAGCCCCGGCCCATTTACAGGGTTCAGTGAAAAACTGTTTTTT,CASSPGPFTGFSEKLFF
.,TRBJ1-1,.,TRBV15,TGTGCCACCAGCCGACAATGGGGAACTGAAGCTTTCTTT,CATSRQWGTEAFF
.,TRBJ1-1,once,TRBV30,TGTGCCTGGAGTGTACCAGGACATTCCCCTGAAGCTTTCTTT,CAWSVPGHSPEAFF
.,TRBJ1-6,.,TRBV7-2,TGTGCCAGCAGTCTCCAACGAAATTCACCCCTCCACTTT,CASSLQRNSPLHF
TRBD1,TRBJ1-5,.,TRBV9,TGTGCCAGCAGCGTACGCGCAGGGGGGGATCAGCCCCAGCATTTT,CASSVRAGGDQPQHF
TRBD2,TRBJ2-2,.,TRBV30,TGTGCCTGGTCCGGGACTAGCGGGAGTTTTACCGGGGAGCTGTTTTTT,CAWSGTSGSFTGELFF
.,TRBJ1-3,once,TRBV9,TGTGCCAGTGGGGGTGTATCAGGAAACACCATATATTTT,CASGGVSGNTIYF
.,TRBJ1-4,.,TRBV5-6,TGTGCCAGCAGTCGTAGACTGGGGGAGGGAGGTGAAAAACTGTTTTTT,CASSRRLGEGGEKLFF
.,TRBJ1-2,.,TRBV18,TGTGCCAGCTCACCCAGGGACCGTGATGGCTACACCTTC,CASSPRDRDGYTF
.,TRBJ2-3,.,TRBV5-1,TGCGCCAGCAGCTTGGAGGGACGCGGCGAAGATACGCAGTATTTT,CASSLEGRGEDTQYF
TRBD2,TRBJ2-2,.,TRBV2,TGTGCCAGCAGTTTTGGGACTAGCGGGAGGGCCACCGGGGAGCTGTTTTTT,CASSFGTSGRATGELFF
.,TRBJ2-3,.,TRBV4-3,TGCGCCAGCAGCCAAGATATTCCCACCAGCACAGATACGCAGTATTTT,CASSQDIPTSTDTQYF
.,TRBJ2-7,.,TRBV6-6,TGTGCCAGCAGCCCGCTCGCGGTTACCACCTACGAGCAGTACTTC,CASSPLAVTTYEQYF
.,TRBJ1-5,.,TRBV18,TGTGCCAGCTCACCAGCCGCAGGGGAAAATCAGCCCCAGCATTTT,CASSPAAGENQPQHF
TRBD2,TRBJ2-1,once,TRBV29-1,TGCAGCCCCCGAGAAGCGGGAGGGGGGGAGCAGTTCTTC,CSPREAGGGEQFF
.,TRBJ2-7,.,TRBV5-6,TGTGCCAGCAGGATCGGCCTTAGCTCCTACGAGCAGTACTTC,CASRIGLSSYEQYF
TRBD2,TRBJ2-7,.,TRBV28,TGTGCCAGCAGTTTAGGAGGGGTAGCGGGATCCTACGAGCAGTACTTC,CASSLGGVAGSYEQYF
.,TRBJ2-2,few,TRBV7-3,TGTGCCAGCAGCTTAGGTGCTTGGGGCTCCGGGGAGCTGTTTTTT,CASSLGAWGSGELFF
TRBD1,TRBJ2-7,.,TRBV5-1,TGCGCCAGCAGCTTCTCCGGGACAGGGGCCCACGAGCAGTACTTC,CASSFSGTGAHEQYF
TRBD1,TRBJ1-2,.,TRBV18,TGTGCCAGCTCACGTTCCTCGCCGGGACAGGGAAGTACGGTTGGCTACACCTTC,CASSRSSPGQGSTVGYTF
.,TRBJ2-5,.,TRBV18,TGTGCCAGCTCACCACCGGGAAACCAAGAGACCCAGTACTTC,CASSPPGNQETQYF
.,TRBJ2-6,.,TRBV30,TGTGCCTGGAGTGAGATTTCTGGGGCCAACGTCCTGACTTTC,CAWSEISGANVLTF
.,TRBJ2-1,.,TRBV28,TGTGCCAGCAGTTCACAAGGGGCCGGGTCCTACAATGAGCAGTTCTTC,CASSSQGAGSYNEQFF
TRBD1,TRBJ2-2,once,TRBV6-5,TGTGCCAGTCGGACAGGGTCCACCGGGGAGCTGTTTTTT,CASRTGSTGELFF
TRBD1,TRBJ2-3,.,TRBV5-1,TGCGCCAGCAGCTGGACAGGGGGCACAGATACGCAGTATTTT,CASSWTGGTDTQYF
TRBD1,TRBJ1-3,.,TRBV28,TGTGCCAGCAGTTTGCCCGGGACAGCTGGAAACACCATATATTTT,CASSLPGTAGNTIYF